One and the same sample provided the 8 T cell receptor beta chains below, sequenced in a study of blood T cell repertoires in COVID-19. Sequencing used immunoSEQ multiplex PCR; TCRdb keeps in-frame clones, though not all of them. The table has hundreds of thousands of clones, around 87% seen once. Sequences were obtained from PBMCs or T cells enriched from blood (not recorded which). The receptors derive from a woman aged 50 to 60 who had recovered from COVID-19.

This chain joins TRBV4-2 and TRBJ2-2, with a tentative D call TRBD2 (5 bases). The germline gives CDR1 LGHNA, CDR2 YNFKEQ. Trimming pared 0 bases from V and 6 bases from J, leaving 8 bases between. The length of the CDR3 is 14 residues. CDR3 sequence reads: CASSQERGPGELFF. Here the CDR3 DNA reads TGTGCCAGCAGCCAAGAACGGGGTCCCGGGGAGCTGTTTTTT.

The V and J genes are TRBV3-1 (or the pseudogene TRBV3-2) and TRBJ2-3; 7 nucleotides align to TRBD2. V was pared by 0 bases and J by 0 bases, with 6 bases of the junction left unmatched. The CDR3 totals 17 residues. CDR1 and CDR2 from the germline V gene are LGHDT and YNNKEL (reference sequence). The CDR3 DNA is TGTGCCAGCAGCCAAGATAGGCTAGCGGTTAGCACAGATACGCAGTATTTT. Protein sequence: CASSQDRLAVSTDTQYF.

The chain combines TRBV27 with TRBJ2-1; 9 nucleotides line up with TRBD2. The CDR3 contains 17 residues. The junction had 8 bases not matched to a gene; V was cut back by 2 bases and J by 3 bases. The germline V gene encodes CDR1 MNHEY and CDR2 SMNVEV (reference sequence). CDR3 DNA: TGTGCCAGCAGTTTAAGGCCCCTAGCGGGGCTCTACAATGAGCAGTTCTTC. Translation: CASSLRPLAGLYNEQFF.

The chain recombines TRBV13 with TRBJ2-7; 8 nucleotides match TRBD1. The CDR3 runs 13 residues. Germline CDR1 PRHDT, CDR2 FYEKMQ (reference sequence). V lost 5 bases to trimming and J lost 3 bases; unmatched junction nucleotides: 3. The CDR3 reads CASSRTGNYEQYF. In DNA form, the CDR3 reads TGTGCCAGCAGCCGGACAGGGAACTACGAGCAGTACTTC.

The chain combines TRBV15 with TRBJ1-5; TRBD1 aligns across 9 bases. Trimming removed 5 bases from V and 6 bases from J; junction bases left unmatched: 8. Germline V gene sequence: CDR1 LNHNV, CDR2 YYDKDF (reference sequence). The CDR3 runs to 15 residues. CDR3: CATSLEQGALQPQHF. CDR3 nucleotides: TGTGCCACCAGCTTGGAACAGGGGGCCCTTCAGCCCCAGCATTTT. Together with reference TRBV15 and TRBJ1-5, the CDR3 gives the full variable domain: DAMVIQNPRYQVTQFGKPVTLSCSQTLNHNVMYWYQQKSSQAPKLLFHYYDKDFNNEADTPDNFQSRRPNTSFCFLDIRSPGLGDTAMYLCATSLEQGALQPQHFGDGTRLSIL.

The gene calls are TRBV5-4 and TRBJ2-7; TRBD1 matches at 12 bases. The CDR3 length is 15 residues. The V gene end was trimmed by 1 base and the J gene end by 5 bases; junction bases not matched to a gene: 4. Germline CDR1 SGHNT, CDR2 YYREEE (reference sequence). The CDR3 region is CASSLLGTGGDEQYF. Written as DNA, the CDR3 is TGTGCCAGCAGCTTGTTAGGGACAGGGGGCGACGAGCAGTACTTC.

The chain links TRBV19 to TRBJ2-1, with D perhaps matching TRBD2 (5 bases). Trimming pared 4 bases from V and 7 bases from J, leaving 23 bases between. Germline loops: CDR1 LNHDA, CDR2 SQIVND (reference sequence). The CDR3 extends over 17 amino acids. This chain's CDR3 is CASSKSPRAVGGNEQFF. Written as DNA, the CDR3 is TGTGCCAGTAGTAAATCCCCTCGGGCGGTCGGAGGTAATGAGCAGTTCTTC. The full variable domain, in which reference TRBV19 and TRBJ2-1 provide the parts outside the CDR3, is DGGITQSPKYLFRKEGQNVTLSCEQNLNHDAMYWYRQDPGQGLRLIYYSQIVNDFQKGDIAEGYSVSREKKESFPLTVTSAQKNPTAFYLCASSKSPRAVGGNEQFFGPGTRLTVL.

In nucleotides, the CDR3 is TGTGCCTGGAGTATGGGACAGGGGTTTATCGAGCAGTACTTC. It specifies CAWSMGQGFIEQYF. The rearrangement uses TRBV30 and TRBJ2-7; 10 bases fit TRBD1. The CDR3 length is 14 residues. V gave up 2 bases and J gave up 6 bases; unmatched junction bases: 7. CDR1 is GTSNPN and CDR2 is SVGIG in the germline V gene (reference sequence). Combining the CDR3 with reference TRBV30 and TRBJ2-7 gives the whole variable domain SQTIHQWPATLVQPVGSPLSLECTVEGTSNPNLYWYRQAAGRGLQLLFYSVGIGQISSEVPQNLSASRPQDRQFILSSKKLLLSDSGFYLCAWSMGQGFIEQYFGPGTRLTVT.